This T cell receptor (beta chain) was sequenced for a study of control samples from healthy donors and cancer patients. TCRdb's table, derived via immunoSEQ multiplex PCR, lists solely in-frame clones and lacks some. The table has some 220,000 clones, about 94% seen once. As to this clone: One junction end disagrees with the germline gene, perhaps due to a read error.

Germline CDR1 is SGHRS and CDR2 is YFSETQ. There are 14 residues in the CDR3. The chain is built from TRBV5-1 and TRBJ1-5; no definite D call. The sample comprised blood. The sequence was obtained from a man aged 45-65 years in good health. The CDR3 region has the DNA TGCGCCAGCAGTCCCGTTTTGAGCAGTCAGCCCCAGCATTTT. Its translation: CASSPVLSSQPQHF.